This T cell receptor beta chain stems from a study of blood T cells in healthy people across ages. Study information: When template switching was applied, about one barcoded beta molecule was captured per two T cells.

Notes on the study in general: Unknown CMV status may confound age-related changes in expanded clones.

Of note for this clonotype: Its antigen is not identified.

In germline, CDR1 is MNHEY, CDR2 SMNVEV (reference sequence). V gave up 7 bases and J gave up 7 bases, with 22 bases separating them. The length of the CDR3 is 15 residues. There were at least 5.5 micrograms of total RNA extracted from every sample. Combining a sample-barcoded 5' primer with a J-beta primer mix, a second PCR ran for about 7 to 12 cycles. Researchers report that a template-switch adaptor with 12 random nucleotides tagged each cDNA molecule. From the 5' RACE reads, TCRdb called clonotypes with MiXCR, one entry per CDR3 protein. The sample contains approximately 940,000 distinct CDR3 sequences, 40% to 60% of which appear only once.

The TCR sequence derives from a man under 40 in good health. The sequenced sample consisted of blood. The chain carries TRBV27 and TRBJ1-2; tentatively, D is TRBD1 (5 bases). CDR3 sequence reads: CASTSMGGFKAGYTF. DNA of the CDR3: TGTGCCAGCACCTCTATGGGGGGGTTTAAGGCTGGCTACACCTTC.